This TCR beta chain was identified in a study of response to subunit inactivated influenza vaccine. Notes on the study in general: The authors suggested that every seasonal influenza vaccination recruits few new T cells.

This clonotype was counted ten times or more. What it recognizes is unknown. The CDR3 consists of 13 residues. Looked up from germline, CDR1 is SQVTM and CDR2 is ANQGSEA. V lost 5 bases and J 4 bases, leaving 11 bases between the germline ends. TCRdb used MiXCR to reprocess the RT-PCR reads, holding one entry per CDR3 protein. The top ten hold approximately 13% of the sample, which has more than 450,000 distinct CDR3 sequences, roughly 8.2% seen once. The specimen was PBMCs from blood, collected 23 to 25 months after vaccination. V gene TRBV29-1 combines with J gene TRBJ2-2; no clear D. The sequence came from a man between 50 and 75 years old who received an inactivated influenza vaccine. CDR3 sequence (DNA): TGCAGCGTTTATAAGGGATTCACCGGGGAGCTGTTTTTT. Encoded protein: CSVYKGFTGELFF.